The source of this T cell receptor (beta chain) is a study of T cells after yellow fever vaccination. Only a few counts were recorded for this clonotype. Its cognate antigen is unknown. Study-wide findings and caveats: Weaker, the secondary response had a peak occurring faster, on day 5 versus 15.

TCRdb reanalysed the 5' RACE reads using MiXCR and keeps one entry per CDR3 protein. This table holds 340,000 or so distinct CDR3 sequences, under 15% found once. Germline V gene sequence: CDR1 SGHTA, CDR2 FQGNSA. The CDR3 totals 13 residues. After removal of 5 bases from V and 9 bases from J, the junction contained 5 bases not matched to a gene. This specimen consisted of CD4+ T cells sorted from PBMCs, obtained 15 days after the yellow fever booster vaccination. This TCR was sampled from a man aged 18-30 years who received the YFV17D yellow fever vaccine. The rearrangement uses TRBV7-2 and TRBJ2-1, with 9 nucleotides matching TRBD1. CDR3 DNA: TGTGCCAGCAGCCTGGGACAGGGAGTTGAGCAGTTCTTC. This encodes CASSLGQGVEQFF.